The 16 T cell receptor beta chains below were found in one sample sequenced in a study of naive and memory T cell subsets. Study-level results: A few larger clonotypes appeared in naive repertoires, especially CD8, possibly memory cells re-expressing CD45RA.

Both TRBC1 and TRBC2 were covered by a beta constant-region primer of two equimolar oligonucleotides. Ligated cDNA was amplified by four rounds of PCR with nested alpha and beta constant-region primers and SP2. TCRdb itself ran the UMI-ligation and nested PCR reads through MiXCR, one entry per CDR3 protein. The table has about 90,000 distinct CDR3 sequences, about 10% seen once. Their antigens remain unidentified. Material for sequencing was naive CD4+ T cells from blood. These receptor sequences come from a human donor in good health.

CDR3 protein: CASTEPGRSSYEQYF. The CDR3 DNA follows: TGTGCCAGCACCGAACCGGGACGGAGCTCCTACGAGCAGTACTTC. This sequence joins TRBV28 and TRBJ2-7; D is tentatively TRBD1 or TRBD2 (5 bases each). The CDR3 loop spans 15 amino acids. Germline V gene sequence: CDR1 MDHEN, CDR2 SYDVKM. The germline V and J ends were trimmed by 7 bases and 0 bases, with 16 bases remaining between them.

This clonotype has just a few counts. The chain is built from TRBV18 and TRBJ2-1; D gene ambiguous. This CDR3 region has 13 residues. Germline loops: CDR1 KGHSH, CDR2 LQKENI. V was shortened by 0 bases and J by 9 bases, with 9 bases between the two germline ends. The CDR3 loop is CASSPPTLPEQFF. The CDR3, as DNA: TGTGCCAGCTCACCACCGACTCTACCTGAGCAGTTCTTC.

This clonotype was detected ten times or more. The chain uses TRBV7-8 and TRBJ2-7, with 8 bases aligning to TRBD1. Losses at the gene ends were 4 bases for V and 6 bases for J; bases not matched to a gene: 8. The germline V gene encodes CDR1 SGHVS and CDR2 FQNEAQ. CDR3 length equals 14 residues. CDR3 DNA: TGTGCCAGCAGCTCGAGTGGCAGGGGGCTCGAGCAGTACTTC. It translates to CASSSSGRGLEQYF.

The chain joins TRBV30 to TRBJ2-7; TRBD2 matches at 7 bases. The germline V gene has CDR1 GTSNPN and CDR2 SVGIG (reference sequence). V dropped 0 bases and J dropped 3; count of bases not matched to a gene: 11. The CDR3 length is 16 residues. CDR3 in DNA: TGTGCCTGGAGTGTACGCCCTTCGACTAGCAGCTACGAGCAGTACTTC. Encoded protein: CAWSVRPSTSSYEQYF.

This clonotype was detected many times. The chain combines TRBV4-3 with TRBJ2-1; 10 positions match TRBD2. CDR3 length equals 16 residues. Germline V gene sequence: CDR1 LGHNA, CDR2 YSLEER. V gave up 4 bases and J gave up 8 bases; unmatched junction bases: 11. The CDR3 reads CASSPKGERGGYEQFF. The CDR3 DNA follows: TGCGCCAGCAGCCCCAAGGGTGAGCGGGGGGGCTATGAGCAGTTCTTC.

This clonotype was recorded a few times. The chain carries TRBV19 and TRBJ2-1, with 7 nucleotides matching TRBD1. The germline CDR1 and CDR2 sequences are LNHDA and SQIVND (reference sequence). CDR3 size: 15 residues. V lost 4 bases to trimming and J lost 8 bases; unmatched junction nucleotides: 11. CDR3 sequence (DNA): TGTGCCAGTAGTACGTCCGGACAGGCGGGCGATGAGCAGTTCTTC. Translated: CASSTSGQAGDEQFF.

This sequence joins TRBV18 and TRBJ2-4; D uncertain. Trimming removed 0 bases at V and 4 bases at J, with 4 bases between. CDR1 is KGHSH, CDR2 LQKENI, per germline. The CDR3 runs to 13 residues. The CDR3 protein is CASSPPSKNIQYF. In nucleotides, the CDR3 is TGTGCCAGCTCACCACCTTCTAAAAACATTCAGTACTTC.

The chain is built from TRBV4-2 and TRBJ1-5, with D perhaps matching TRBD1 (5 bases). Trimming shortened V by 6 bases and J by 3 bases, and 12 bases separated the two germline ends. CDR1 is LGHNA, CDR2 YNFKEQ, per germline. The CDR3 sequence is 14 residues long. CDR3 sequence reads: CASRPPGTNQPQHF. CDR3 bases: TGTGCCAGCAGGCCCCCGGGGACCAATCAGCCCCAGCATTTT.

The chain recombines TRBV28 with TRBJ2-7; D perhaps matches TRBD1 (5 bases). V was clipped by 3 bases and J by 2 bases, with 14 bases between them. This CDR3 comprises 15 residues. CDR1 is MDHEN and CDR2 is SYDVKM in the germline V gene. As DNA, the CDR3 is TGTGCCAGCAGTTTTACCAGGGTATCCCCCTACGAGCAGTACTTC. It encodes CASSFTRVSPYEQYF.

This clonotype was recorded at least ten times. V and J are TRBV7-2 and TRBJ2-1; D is ambiguous. The CDR3 is made up of 15 amino acids. Trimming shortened V by 1 base and J by 0 bases, and 7 bases separated the two germline ends. CDR1 is SGHTA and CDR2 is FQGNSA in the germline V gene. The CDR3 loop reads CASSLEASSYNEQFF. The CDR3 DNA reads as TGTGCCAGCAGCTTAGAAGCGAGCTCCTACAATGAGCAGTTCTTC.

This clonotype was recorded many times. J is TRBJ2-3 and V is TRBV20-1; D assignment may be TRBD1 or TRBD2 (5 bases each). The CDR3 is made up of 13 amino acids. Trimming stripped 4 bases from V and 2 bases from J, with 10 bases between. Per the germline V gene, CDR1 is DFQATT and CDR2 is SNEGSKA (reference sequence). The CDR3 sequence: CSANGGNTDTQYF. CDR3 sequence (DNA): TGCAGTGCTAATGGGGGAAACACAGATACGCAGTATTTT.

This chain uses TRBV6-6 with TRBJ1-2; D ambiguous. The CDR3 is made up of 14 amino acids. Deletions cut 4 bases from V and 4 bases from J, with 13 bases between. Per germline, CDR1 MNHNY and CDR2 SVGAGI (reference sequence). CDR3 protein: CASSSLRDSYGYTF. For the CDR3, the DNA is TGTGCCAGCAGTTCACTACGGGATTCCTATGGCTACACCTTC.

This clonotype was counted many times. This chain links TRBV4-2 with TRBJ2-7; D remains unclear. V lost 4 bases to trimming and J lost 4 bases, with 20 bases between them. The CDR3 consists of 16 residues. The germline gives CDR1 LGHNA, CDR2 YNFKEQ. CDR3 DNA: TGTGCCAGCAGCCCAGCCGCGGCATCGGGTCGGTACGAGCAGTACTTC. Its protein is CASSPAAASGRYEQYF.

This rearrangement joins TRBV7-9 to TRBJ1-3; D uncertain. Trimming left V 4 bases short and J 7 bases short, with 8 bases between. CDR1 is SEHNR, CDR2 FQNEAQ, per germline (reference sequence). The length of the CDR3 is 12 residues. The CDR3 spells CASSSQRNTIYF. CDR3 sequence (DNA): TGTGCCAGCAGCTCCCAGAGGAACACCATATATTTT.

V is TRBV6-2 or TRBV6-3 and J is TRBJ2-1; 8 bases are shared with TRBD2. The CDR3 covers 15 residues. From germline, CDR1 is MNHEY and CDR2 SVGEGT. V lost 5 bases and J lost 6; bases outside the gene matches: 9. This CDR3 reads CASSTRRAGVNEQFF. The CDR3 DNA follows: TGTGCCAGCAGTACCCGTCGAGCGGGAGTCAATGAGCAGTTCTTC.

V and J are TRBV25-1 and TRBJ2-5; TRBD2 is a possible D gene (6 bases). The CDR3 has 16 amino acids. In germline, CDR1 is MGHDK, CDR2 SYGVNS. The V and J ends lost 4 bases and 7 bases respectively, with 22 bases between them. The CDR3 loop reads CASSASGSGPGGTQYF. The DNA for the CDR3 is TGTGCCAGCAGTGCTTCAGGGTCCGGACCCGGGGGGACCCAGTACTTC.